This T cell receptor (beta chain) was observed in a study of blood T cell repertoires in COVID-19. This clone was counted ten times or more. TCRdb's copy holds only in-frame clones and misses some; the assay was immunoSEQ multiplex PCR. This repertoire shows about 670,000 clones, 90% found once; its top ten account for over 0.2%. CDR1 and CDR2 from the germline V gene are MRHNA and SNTAGT. Trimming at V came to 2 bases and at J to 2 bases, leaving 4 bases not matched to a gene. The length of the CDR3 is 16 residues. The clonotype was recovered from a young woman with acute or convalescent COVID-19. The chain uses TRBV6-4 and TRBJ2-1; 9 bases line up with TRBD2. The sample taken for sequencing was peripheral blood. The CDR3 region has the DNA TGTGCCAGCAGTGACGGCGGGGGGGCCCCCTACAATGAGCAGTTCTTC. Translation: CASSDGGGAPYNEQFF.